A single sample is the source of the 20 T cell receptor beta chains below, sequenced in a study of blood T cell repertoires in COVID-19. The repertoire was sequenced with immunoSEQ multiplex PCR; TCRdb's copy has only in-frame clones and lacks some. Of roughly 160,000 clones in the sample, more than 85% were seen once. The specimen sequenced was peripheral blood. The receptors derive from a man in his fifties or sixties with acute or convalescent COVID-19.

This chain connects TRBV11-3 to TRBJ2-3; 11 positions match TRBD2. CDR3 length equals 16 residues. V dropped 5 bases and J dropped 0; count of bases not matched to a gene: 4. Germline V gene lookup returns CDR1 SGHNT and CDR2 YENEEA. CDR3 in DNA: TGTGCCAGCAGCGCCAGACTAGCGGGGAGCACAGATACGCAGTATTTT. Translation: CASSARLAGSTDTQYF.

The chain is built from TRBV7-2 and TRBJ1-6, with TRBD1 as a possible D gene (5 bases). CDR1 is SGHTA, CDR2 FQGNSA, per germline. V was shortened by 5 bases and J by 2 bases, with 13 bases between the two germline ends. The CDR3 sequence is 16 residues long. DNA for the CDR3: TGTGCCAGCAGCATATACGACAGCCCCTATAATTCACCCCTCCACTTT. It codes for CASSIYDSPYNSPLHF.

V and J are TRBV7-2 and TRBJ2-2; 8 bases align to TRBD2. This CDR3 has 15 amino acids. Germline CDR1 reads SGHTA; CDR2 reads FQGNSA. V lost 2 bases, J lost 5 bases, and 4 bases stayed unmatched. CDR3 coding DNA: TGTGCCAGCAGCTTAAGCGGCGGGGGGACCGGGGAGCTGTTTTTT. It is translated as CASSLSGGGTGELFF.

The CDR3 region is CASSIDLYVRGPNEQFF. The DNA for the CDR3 is TGTGCCAGTAGTATAGATCTATATGTCAGGGGGCCCAATGAGCAGTTCTTC. The chain uses TRBV19 and TRBJ2-1, with 8 positions matching TRBD1. The CDR3 sequence is 17 residues long. The V segment lost 0 bases and the J segment 6 bases; nucleotides outside the gene matches: 10. Germline V gene lookup returns CDR1 LNHDA and CDR2 SQIVND (reference sequence).

The rearrangement links TRBV10-3 to TRBJ1-3, with 7 nucleotides matching TRBD1. V was clipped by 6 bases and J by 4 bases; unmatched bases: 6. Germline V gene data show CDR1 as ENHRY and CDR2 as SYGVKD. The CDR3 is 14 amino acids. CDR3 DNA sequence: TGTGCCATCAGGGGCGGACAGGACGGAAACACCATATATTTT. It encodes CAIRGGQDGNTIYF.

This chain joins TRBV18 and TRBJ2-1; 8 bases are shared with TRBD2. Germline values: CDR1 KGHSH, CDR2 LQKENI. The length of the CDR3 is 15 residues. V lost 3 bases and J lost 6; bases outside the gene matches: 7. The CDR3 sequence: CASSPILAGFNEQFF. CDR3 nucleotide sequence: TGTGCCAGCTCACCTATATTAGCGGGATTCAATGAGCAGTTCTTC.

This chain links TRBV11-2 with TRBJ2-2, with 8 bases aligning to TRBD1. The CDR3 length is 14 residues. Germline V gene data show CDR1 as SGHAT and CDR2 as FQNNGV. With 2 bases clipped from V and 6 bases from J, the junction kept 2 bases outside the gene matches. The CDR3 DNA is TGTGCCAGCAGCTTACAGGGGGCAGCCGGGGAGCTGTTTTTT. This gives the protein CASSLQGAAGELFF.

The table lists this clone with a count of one. The V gene is TRBV15, the J gene TRBJ1-2, with D possibly TRBD1 on 5 matching bases. The CDR3 is made up of 15 amino acids. The V and J ends lost 3 bases and 6 bases respectively, with 17 bases between them. Germline CDR1 and CDR2: LNHNV and YYDKDF (reference sequence). CDR3 sequence reads: CATSSQRGGRDGYTF. CDR3 sequence (DNA): TGTGCCACCAGCAGTCAACGGGGGGGTAGAGATGGCTACACCTTC.

The chain uses TRBV5-8 and TRBJ2-2; 8 nucleotides agree with TRBD1. Unmatched junction bases numbered 7, after V lost 0 bases and J lost 6 bases. The CDR3 is made up of 16 amino acids. The germline gives CDR1 SGHTS, CDR2 YDEGEE. For the CDR3, the DNA is TGTGCCAGCAGCTTGGAGGCAGGGGGCAAGGCCGGGGAGCTGTTTTTT. Translating gives CASSLEAGGKAGELFF.

The J gene is TRBJ2-7, the V gene TRBV11-2; D ambiguous. Per germline, CDR1 SGHAT and CDR2 FQNNGV. The CDR3 contains 11 residues. V was clipped by 5 bases and J by 3 bases, with 5 bases between them. The CDR3, as DNA: TGTGCCAGCAGCCGGTACTACGAGCAGTACTTC. It specifies CASSRYYEQYF.

The gene calls are TRBV9 and TRBJ1-6; maybe TRBD1 (6 bases). This CDR3 spans 15 amino acids. Between the trimmed V and J ends, which lost 2 bases and 5 bases, there was a span of 11 bases. Germline V CDR1 and CDR2: SGDLS, YYNGEE. This CDR3 is CASSVTGTHNSPLHF. The CDR3 DNA reads as TGTGCCAGCAGCGTGACCGGGACACATAATTCACCCCTCCACTTT.

V is TRBV28 and J is TRBJ1-1; a possible D gene is TRBD1 (5 bases). Germline V gives CDR1 MDHEN, CDR2 SYDVKM. This CDR3 spans 14 amino acids. V was trimmed by 5 bases and J by 3 bases, leaving 13 bases between them. The CDR3 sequence: CASSVGGAYTEAFF. The CDR3 DNA reads as TGTGCCAGCAGTGTGGGCGGGGCGTACACTGAAGCTTTCTTT.

This chain joins TRBV9 and TRBJ2-1, with 9 positions matching TRBD2. The trim removed 0 bases at V and 4 bases at J, leaving 2 bases unmatched. This CDR3 has 15 residues. CDR1 SGDLS and CDR2 YYNGEE come from the germline V gene. CDR3 DNA: TGTGCCAGCAGCGTAGCTAGCGGGGTATACAATGAGCAGTTCTTC. It encodes CASSVASGVYNEQFF. Using reference TRBV9 and TRBJ2-1 for the parts outside the CDR3, the full variable domain is DSGVTQTPKHLITATGQRVTLRCSPRSGDLSVYWYQQSLDQGLQFLIQYYNGEERAKGNILERFSAQQFPDLHSELNLSSLELGDSALYFCASSVASGVYNEQFFGPGTRLTVL.

The chain recombines TRBV3-1 (or the pseudogene TRBV3-2) with TRBJ2-3; TRBD2 matches at 11 bases. Germline V lookup: CDR1 LGHDT, CDR2 YNNKEL (reference sequence). The trim removed 0 bases at V and 5 bases at J, leaving 4 bases unmatched. This CDR3 is 16 amino acids long. The DNA for the CDR3 is TGTGCCAGCAGCCAAGATATAACTAGCGGGAGAGATACGCAGTATTTT. As protein: CASSQDITSGRDTQYF.

The chain carries TRBV4-1 and TRBJ2-1, with D tentatively TRBD2 (6 bases). The germline V gene has CDR1 MGHRA and CDR2 YSYEKL. CDR3 length: 16 amino acids. V lost 4 bases to trimming and J lost 2 bases, with 15 bases between them. The CDR3 nucleotides read TGCGCCAGCAGCCCCCTTCCGGGAGAGACCTACAATGAGCAGTTCTTC. Translating it yields CASSPLPGETYNEQFF.

V gene TRBV2 combines with J gene TRBJ2-1; TRBD2 matches 9 bases. With 8 bases clipped from V and 5 bases from J, the junction kept 4 bases outside the gene matches. Germline V gives CDR1 SNHLY, CDR2 FYNNEI. This CDR3 has 13 amino acids. The CDR3 reads CASRGGAHNEQFF. The CDR3 bases are TGTGCCAGCCGCGGGGGGGCCCACAATGAGCAGTTCTTC.

The chain joins TRBV11-2 to TRBJ2-7; 7 nucleotides align to TRBD1. The length of the CDR3 is 14 residues. CDR1 and CDR2 from the germline V gene are SGHAT and FQNNGV. The junction had 8 bases not matched to a gene; V was cut back by 5 bases and J by 4 bases. The CDR3 reads CASSPWTGWYEQYF. The DNA of the CDR3 is TGTGCCAGCAGCCCCTGGACAGGCTGGTACGAGCAGTACTTC.

The chain employs TRBV5-4 and TRBJ2-1; D is possibly TRBD2 (6 bases). Trimming shortened V by 2 bases and J by 2 bases, and 14 bases separated the two germline ends. Looked up from germline, CDR1 is SGHNT and CDR2 is YYREEE (reference sequence). The CDR3 is made up of 16 amino acids. CDR3 protein: CASSLGRDPTYNEQFF. The CDR3 nucleotides read TGTGCCAGCAGCTTAGGGCGGGACCCCACCTACAATGAGCAGTTCTTC.

This rearrangement joins TRBV11-2 to TRBJ2-3; maybe TRBD1 (7 bases). CDR3 length equals 15 residues. CDR1 is SGHAT, CDR2 FQNNGV, per germline. The V end lost 8 bases, the J end lost 0 bases, and 15 bases lay between the germline ends. CDR3 nucleotides: TGTGCCAGCCGAGCAGGGGGGACGAGCACAGATACGCAGTATTTT. Its translation is CASRAGGTSTDTQYF.

The chain uses TRBV5-5 and TRBJ2-5; TRBD2 matches at 8 bases. V shed 0 bases and J 3 bases; nucleotides not matched to a gene: 7. The CDR3 extends over 16 amino acids. From germline, CDR1 is SGHKS and CDR2 YYEKEE (reference sequence). In DNA form, the CDR3 reads TGTGCCAGCAGCTTGGTTTCGGGGGGGCGCGAAGAGACCCAGTACTTC. This translates into CASSLVSGGREETQYF. Using reference TRBV5-5 and TRBJ2-5 for the parts outside the CDR3, the full variable domain is DAGVTQSPTHLIKTRGQQVTLRCSPISGHKSVSWYQQVLGQGPQFIFQYYEKEERGRGNFPDRFSARQFPNYSSELNVNALLLGDSALYLCASSLVSGGREETQYFGPGTRLLVL.